Listed below are T cell receptor beta chains from one sample, sequenced in a study of OX40 agonist ivuxolimab in advanced cancers. Generated by immunoSEQ multiplex PCR, the TCRdb table keeps only in-frame clones and is missing some. The sample yields around 85,000 clones, roughly nine tenths seen once. The specimen comprised CD4+ or CD8+ T cells sorted from blood, sampled in a trial of the OX40 agonist ivuxolimab. The source of these receptors is an adult with an advanced solid tumor such as melanoma, head and neck, liver or kidney cancer. Both conserved end residues are part of each CDR3.

V	J	CDR3
TRBV4-1	TRBJ1-1	CASSQASVSGGGAFF
TRBV7-6	TRBJ2-2	CASSLLGYTGELFF
TRBV28	TRBJ2-7	CASSLGDPGVNEQYF
TRBV7-2	TRBJ1-1	CASQYDRDMGEIGF
TRBV10-3	TRBJ2-5	CAIRTSGREGLGETQYF
TRBV4-1	TRBJ1-3	CASSPQSIGRSGNTIYF
TRBV30	TRBJ1-3	CAWSGFSGNTIYF
TRBV4-3	TRBJ2-3	CASSQDLTLWDTQYF
TRBV4-3	TRBJ1-5	CASSQEWDRGQVYQPQHF
TRBV7-6	TRBJ2-3	CASSLGLAGGFTDTQYF
TRBV6-6	TRBJ1-2	CASSDQASYGYTF
TRBV9	TRBJ1-5	CASSDTGVQPQHF
TRBV30	TRBJ1-1	CAWSVAVNTEAFF
TRBV6-1	TRBJ1-6	CASGVEGSPLHF
TRBV29-1	TRBJ2-5	CSVLQRAGALETQYF
TRBV9	TRBJ2-3	CASRKITDTQYF
TRBV9	TRBJ1-2	CASSVRDRGIYGYTF
TRBV4-3	TRBJ2-6	CASSQRMGAWSSGANVLTF
TRBV30	TRBJ2-1	CAWSGEGSYNEQFF
TRBV7-9	TRBJ1-2	CASSLVVTLPLYGYTF